This T cell receptor (beta chain) comes out of a study of cytomegalovirus exposure and HLA in healthy donors. Germline V lookup: CDR1 MGHRA, CDR2 YSYEKL. The CDR3 runs 15 residues. The V end was cut by 0 bases, the J end by 10 bases, with 17 bases between. The PCR contained 60 Vbeta and 13 Jbeta primers. Data came from immunoSEQ multiplex PCR; TCRdb stores just in-frame clones and leaves some out. Here the sample spans around 150,000 clones, roughly 77% being singletons. The chain carries TRBV4-1 and TRBJ2-3; no reliable D call. Specimen: PBMCs. This receptor was taken from a human donor in good health. This CDR3 is CASSQDRPSIPSQYF. In DNA, the CDR3 is TGCGCCAGCAGCCAAGATCGACCTAGTATACCCTCGCAGTATTTT.